This T cell receptor (beta chain) was observed in a study of T cells in Graves' hyperthyroidism and ophthalmopathy (dated by TCRdb to the late 2010s). For context, the study as a whole: TCR V-J signatures able to tell the groups apart were searched for in a discovery cohort of approximately 95 patients, of whom under 45 had Graves' ophthalmopathy and 57 had stable Graves' hyperthyroidism. Following sampling, methimazole starting at 30 mg daily was given to hyperthyroidism patients, and high-dose intravenous methylprednisolone was given to ophthalmopathy patients. According to the paper, TCR Vbeta CDR3 sequencing was carried out on roughly 130 peripheral blood samples, which came from more than 40 ophthalmopathy, 75 to 80 hyperthyroidism and approximately 17 progressor patients. The study also compared thyroid tissue and blood T-cell repertoires from more than 5 Graves' hyperthyroidism patients. Whether ophthalmopathy could be predicted prospectively was tested in an independent validation cohort made up of under 20 hyperthyroidism patients plus 17 patients who later progressed to ophthalmopathy. The 95 to 100 discovery patients were randomly divided into training and test sets at a 7:3 ratio.

Results and caveats for the whole study, not just this receptor: In cross-validation, a model built on a 13 V-J signature told ophthalmopathy apart from stable hyperthyroidism with under 90% sensitivity and approximately 84% specificity, and in testing the same model reached 80%/75%. In validation, progression to ophthalmopathy was predicted by the model with 70.59% sensitivity and 72.22% specificity, a median of approximately 6.5 months before onset. Most expanded thyroid clonotypes (frequency above 0.001) were also found in blood, which suggests that blood repertoires may mirror thyroid immune responses. Sample size was not statistically predetermined, and investigators were not blinded to group allocation.

The TCR beta CDR3 regions were amplified from the RNA transcripts. The first round of RT-PCR for the TCR CDR3 was performed with the HTBI primer set and the Qiagen OneStep RT-PCR kit. Libraries were constructed in a second round of multiplex PCR, after which size selection and purification were performed. The libraries were sequenced on an Illumina HiSeq2000 using paired-end 100 bp reads. The authors processed their data as follows. Raw data were processed with SOAPnuke, discarding reads with adapters, uncalled bases, mean Phred below 15, or no exact constant-primer or identifier match. COPE v1.2.5 was used to merge high-quality paired reads, and clonotypes were defined as unique nucleotide sequences. MiTCR v1.1 was used to align clonotypes to the IMGT TRBV, TRBD and TRBJ reference segments. Analysis was restricted to V-J combinations with a frequency above 0.0001, which covered just over 98% of repertoires. The TCS score was defined as F50 (clonal expansion) divided by E x V (chaos), with BLOSUM62-based TCRdist calculated between CDR3 peptides within each V-J. Welch's t-statistics and random forest reduced approximately 520 V-J features to around 14, which were used in a naive Bayes classifier (R e1071). Thyroid-blood repertoire similarity was quantified with the Morisita-Horn index. Using fastp at Q25 and MiXCR, TCRdb reprocessed the public reads and kept productive beta chains. CDR3 protein sequences are deduplicated, and each keeps its most common genes and DNA. V and J calls and clone size were set by TCRdb, not the authors. This sample is represented by about 49,000 distinct CDR3 sequences; 45% to 65% of them were singletons. The leading ten clones occupy 34% of the sample.

This clonotype was seen at least ten times. This receptor's antigen is unknown. No base quality information exists; no much larger clone differs at one position. Stable Graves' hyperthyroidism was defined as the absence of progression to ophthalmopathy over 18 months of follow-up. Hyperthyroidism patients were newly diagnosed, had a disease duration of under 2 months, and were aged 18 to 65 years. Any patient with an uncontrolled infection, another autoimmune disease, pregnancy or lactation was excluded. Diagnoses relied on clinical symptoms, serum thyroxine and TRAb, thyroid ultrasound and orbital computed tomography. Trizol reagent was used to extract total RNA, and RNA quality was then checked on an Agilent 2100 Bioanalyzer. Relative to germline, V is 4 bases shorter and J is 5 bases shorter, with 12 bases between their ends. CDR1 and CDR2 are drawn from the germline V gene: MGHRA, YSYEKL. The cysteine opens and the phenylalanine closes a CDR3 of 14 amino acids. This entry keeps only the CDR3 DNA: 42 bases, framed from base 1.

The sequencing input was peripheral blood or thyroid tissue (not recorded which). This chain is built from TRBV4-1 and TRBJ1-3; a confident D gene designation cannot be given. The receptor was isolated from a man aged 18 to 35 with Graves' hyperthyroidism. In nucleotides, the sequence is TGCGCCAGCAGCCTGACGTCGGGTAGAAACACCATATATTTT. This sequence encodes CASSLTSGRNTIYF.